This TCR beta chain derives from a study of T cell clones after liver transplantation. Study-level information: Immunosuppression withdrawal was tried within 2 years after liver transplantation in this trial. Until 12-24 months post-transplant, subjects got standard immunosuppression and no induction.

Remarks on this clone: Antigen unknown.

This CDR3 comprises 15 residues. V was shortened by 1 base and J by 4 bases, with 13 bases between the two germline ends. Germline V CDR1 and CDR2: LNHNV, YYDKDF (reference sequence). Only in-frame clones appear in the TCRdb table, and some are missing; sequencing was by immunoSEQ multiplex PCR. The sample contains some 110,000 clones, approximately 78% of which appear only once. Overall study results and limits: In most of the 8 subjects, circulating graft-donor-reactive CD4 TCRbeta sequences fell significantly after transplant.

The sequence came from a human donor who received a liver transplant. The sequenced sample was CD4+ T cells from blood, obtained before liver transplant. The chain joins TRBV15 to TRBJ2-5; D perhaps matches TRBD2 (5 bases). CDR3 coding DNA: TGTGCCACCAGCAGAGTCTCAGGCGGACTAGAGACCCAGTACTTC. The encoded protein is CATSRVSGGLETQYF.